Listed here are 5 T cell receptor beta chains from one sample, sequenced in a study of beta chain features in type 1 diabetes. The whole isolated RNA underwent reverse transcription, so sequencing captured expressed TCRB transcripts. Some clones are missing from TCRdb's copy, which holds only in-frame ones; the method was immunoSEQ multiplex PCR. The data contain nearly 250,000 clones, 55% to 70% of them singletons. Sequenced input: naive CD4+ T cells from blood. Receptor source: a man younger than 45 in good health.

The rearrangement uses TRBV7-9 and TRBJ2-5; D uncertain. V was pared by 4 bases and J by 3 bases, with 18 bases between. The germline CDR1 and CDR2 sequences are SEHNR and FQNEAQ (reference sequence). This CDR3 has 16 residues. The CDR3, as DNA: TGTGCCAGCAGCTCCTGGGTGCGGAGCACTAAAGAGACCCAGTACTTC. It encodes CASSSWVRSTKETQYF.

The chain links TRBV30 to TRBJ2-6; perhaps TRBD2 as D (6 bases). In germline, CDR1 is GTSNPN, CDR2 SVGIG (reference sequence). The V and J ends lost 8 bases and 4 bases respectively, with 12 bases between them. This CDR3 has 13 residues. CDR3 sequence: CALGGAGANVLTF. The CDR3, as DNA: TGTGCCCTCGGCGGGGCCGGGGCCAACGTCCTGACTTTC.

This chain uses TRBV29-1 with TRBJ1-2; 7 bases agree with TRBD1. The CDR3 sequence is 12 residues long. V dropped 6 bases and J dropped 5; count of bases not matched to a gene: 6. The V gene's germline CDR1 is SQVTM and CDR2 ANQGSEA. CDR3 sequence reads: CSVHGTEYGYTF. In DNA form, the CDR3 reads TGCAGCGTCCACGGGACAGAGTATGGCTACACCTTC.

The chain recombines TRBV5-1 with TRBJ2-7, with 11 bases fitting TRBD2. Trimming cost V 3 bases and J 1 base; bases outside gene matches: 3. The CDR3 consists of 15 residues. Germline V lookup: CDR1 SGHRS, CDR2 YFSETQ. This chain's CDR3 is CASSYGTSGSYEQYF. CDR3 coding DNA: TGCGCCAGCAGCTATGGGACTAGCGGATCCTACGAGCAGTACTTC. Complete variable domain (other parts from reference TRBV5-1 and TRBJ2-7): KAGVTQTPRYLIKTRGQQVTLSCSPISGHRSVSWYQQTPGQGLQFLFEYFSETQRNKGNFPGRFSGRQFSNSRSEMNVSTLELGDSALYLCASSYGTSGSYEQYFGPGTRLTVT.

This clone was recorded once. The chain recombines TRBV20-1 with TRBJ2-7; no definite D call. Trimming shortened V by 1 base and J by 6 bases, and 4 bases separated the two germline ends. Germline values: CDR1 DFQATT, CDR2 SNEGSKA (reference sequence). The CDR3 runs 10 residues. The chain's CDR3 is CSARVSEQYF. CDR3 nucleotides: TGCAGTGCTAGAGTAAGCGAGCAGTACTTC.